A selection of T cell receptor beta chains follows, all from one sample in a study of CD8+CD57+ T cells in acquired aplastic anemia. TCRdb ran MiXCR on the reads and lists one entry per CDR3 protein. This table holds 350,000 to 450,000 distinct CDR3 sequences, 55% to 75% found once. Sequenced sample: sorted CD4+, CD8+, or CD8+CD57+ T cells (not recorded which) from PBMCs. The receptors originated from a human donor in good health, serving as a control. Each CDR3 is given with its conserved first and last residue. A D gene is named only where the DNA matches it firmly. Some rows have no size entry. The others give once, few or many, or a class for an expanded clone.

-,TRBD1,TRBV20-1,TRBJ1-1,CSARDHRQGVF,TGCAGTGCTAGAGATCACAGACAGGGGGTCTTT
-,-,TRBV7-2,TRBJ2-5,CASSLLEWETQYF,TGTGCCAGCAGCTTATTAGAGTGGGAGACCCAGTACTTC
-,-,TRBV7-7,TRBJ2-7,CASSLRRTGRGEQYF,TGTGCCAGCAGCTTAAGGCGAACAGGAAGGGGGGAGCAGTACTTC
-,-,TRBV7-6,TRBJ2-7,CASSTGRGEEQCF,TGTGCCAGCAGCACCGGGAGAGGGGAGGAGCAGTGCTTC
-,-,TRBV7-6,TRBJ2-3,CASGAGSSTDTQYF,TGTGCCAGCGGCGCGGGGAGCTCCACAGATACGCAGTATTTT
many,-,TRBV6-2/TRBV6-3,TRBJ2-2,CASSYGTGNTGELFF,TGTGCCAGCAGTTACGGGACGGGGAACACCGGGGAGCTGTTTTTT
-,-,TRBV12-3/TRBV12-4,TRBJ2-7,CASSTGVTSYEQYF,TGTGCCAGCAGTACTGGTGTCACCTCCTACGAGCAGTACTTC
-,-,TRBV7-2,TRBJ1-1,CASSLGGRAATEAFF,TGTGCCAGCAGCTTAGGAGGCAGGGCCGCTACTGAAGCTTTCTTT
-,-,TRBV7-2,TRBJ1-2,CASSQGGGGNYGYTF,TGTGCCAGCAGCCAAGGGGGGGGGGGTAACTATGGCTACACCTTC
many,-,TRBV6-5,TRBJ1-6,CASRTGRSYNSPLHF,TGTGCCAGCAGAACAGGACGCTCCTATAATTCACCCCTCCACTTT
-,-,TRBV6-1,TRBJ2-1,CAGSERPASYNEQFF,TGTGCCGGCAGTGAACGTCCAGCCTCCTACAATGAGCAGTTCTTC
once,-,TRBV7-9,TRBJ1-2,CASSPPDKPYGYTF,TGTGCCAGCAGTCCCCCGGACAAGCCCTATGGCTACACCTTC
-,-,TRBV7-2,TRBJ2-7,CASSLPSRYEQYF,TGTGCCAGCAGCTTACCCTCGCGGTACGAGCAGTACTTC
many,-,TRBV4-3,TRBJ2-2,CASSQNTGELFF,TGCGCCAGCAGCCAGAACACCGGGGAGCTGTTTTTT
-,-,TRBV6-2/TRBV6-3,TRBJ2-5,CASSSPGGVAGKETQYF,TGTGCCAGCAGTTCACCCGGAGGGGTGGCGGGAAAAGAGACCCAGTACTTC
-,-,TRBV2,TRBJ2-7,CASTRGWGYEQYF,TGTGCCAGCACCCGGGGGTGGGGCTACGAGCAGTACTTC
-,-,TRBV29-1,TRBJ2-7,CSVNREGRYEQYF,TGCAGCGTTAACAGGGAAGGTCGCTACGAACAGTACTTC
once,TRBD1,TRBV7-3,TRBJ1-2,CASSLIGQGAYGYTF,TGTGCCAGCAGCTTAATCGGACAGGGGGCGTATGGCTACACCTTC
-,-,TRBV5-1,TRBJ2-7,CASTGTRGDYEQYF,TGTGCCAGCACCGGGACCCGCGGGGACTACGAGCAGTACTTC
-,-,TRBV2,TRBJ1-1,CASSQDRTNTEAFF,TGTGCCAGCAGCCAAGACAGAACGAACACTGAAGCGTTCTTT
once,TRBD1,TRBV19,TRBJ1-5,CASSISGQSFYGNQPQHF,TGTGCCAGTAGTATCTCGGGACAGAGTTTTTACGGCAATCAGCCCCAGCATTTT
few,TRBD2,TRBV10-3,TRBJ2-5,CAISWSSGGSQETQYF,TGTGCCATCAGTTGGTCTAGCGGGGGGTCCCAAGAGACCCAGTACTTC
-,TRBD1,TRBV7-3,TRBJ1-6,CASSPGGGGYEQYHF,TGTGCCAGCAGCCCAGGGGGGGGGGGCTACGAGCAGTACCACTTT
-,TRBD1,TRBV11-2,TRBJ2-3,CASSKRTGITDTQYF,TGTGCCAGCAGCAAACGGACAGGGATCACAGATACGCAGTATTTT
-,TRBD2,TRBV9,TRBJ2-1,CASSFDVASGQLF,TGTGCCAGCAGCTTCGATGTGGCTAGCGGGCAGTTGTTC
once,TRBD1,TRBV9,TRBJ2-7,CASSPGTGTHGQYF,TGTGCCAGCAGCCCCGGGACAGGCACCCACGGGCAGTACTTC
many,-,TRBV6-5,TRBJ1-2,CASSYQITYGYTF,TGTGCCAGCAGTTACCAGATTACTTATGGCTACACCTTC
-,-,TRBV12-3/TRBV12-4,TRBJ1-1,CASSQRLNTEAFF,TGTGCCAGCAGTCAAAGACTGAACACTGAAGCTTTCTTT
-,-,TRBV7-3,TRBJ1-1,CASSIPGGSAEAFF,TGTGCCAGTAGTATACCGGGCGGAAGCGCTGAAGCTTTCTTT